This T cell receptor (beta chain) originates from a study of T cell repertoires in cytomegalovirus infection. Turning to the study itself: Recently identified HLA-C-restricted and well-studied HLA-B-restricted CMV epitopes were used. It was the public TCR beta signatures that indicated both CMV infection and matching HLA type.

Germline V gene lookup returns CDR1 LGHNT and CDR2 FRNRAP. CDR3 size: 15 residues. V lost 1 base to trimming and J lost 5 bases; unmatched junction nucleotides: 4. TCRdb fed the reads into MiXCR, producing one record per CDR3 protein. The sample yields tens of thousands of distinct CDR3 sequences, 20% to 25% seen once. Note on this clonotype: Its cognate antigen is unknown.

V gene TRBV12-5 combines with J gene TRBJ2-3; 9 positions match TRBD2. This clonotype was sampled from a human donor in good health (CMV status not recorded). Some clones in this sample may be carry-over from other donors' samples. The specimen was CD8+ T cells from cultured PBMCs, collected from culture after CMV antigen stimulation. The CDR3 DNA follows: TGTGCTAGTGGTTTGGGCGGGGGGGTTGGAGATACGCAGTATTTT. It codes for CASGLGGGVGDTQYF.